What follows are 12 T cell receptor beta chains derived from one specimen sequenced in a study of T cells after yellow fever vaccination. A single record per CDR3 protein comes from TCRdb applying MiXCR to the 5' RACE reads. Of about 74,000 distinct CDR3 sequences listed, approximately 7.7% are singletons. Material: CD8+ T cells sorted from PBMCs, obtained about 5 days after the first yellow fever vaccination. The receptors stem from a man aged 18 to 29 who received the YFV17D yellow fever vaccine.

This clonotype was seen repeatedly, ten times or more. The rearrangement links TRBV7-9 to TRBJ2-7; D unresolved. Germline lookup yields CDR1 SEHNR and CDR2 FQNEAQ (reference sequence). This CDR3 spans 14 amino acids. Trimming pared 2 bases from V and 0 bases from J, leaving 8 bases between. The CDR3 DNA sequence: TGTGCCAGCAGCTTAACCTACAGCTCCTACGAGCAGTACGTC. It translates to CASSLTYSSYEQYV.

This clonotype was recorded a few times. V and J are TRBV6-5 and TRBJ2-3, with 7 bases fitting TRBD2. CDR3 length: 15 amino acids. CDR1 MNHEY and CDR2 SVGAGI come from the germline V gene. The J segment lost 1 base and the V segment lost 1 base, leaving 2 bases of the junction unmatched. The CDR3 DNA sequence: TGTGCCAGCAGTTACTGGGCGGGGGGCACAGATACGCAGTATTTT. It yields the protein CASSYWAGGTDTQYF.

Concerning this clonotype: This may stem from a read error, because a much larger clone lies one nucleotide away. This chain joins TRBV6-1 and TRBJ1-2; 12 bases line up with TRBD1. Per germline, CDR1 MNHNS and CDR2 SASEGT. This CDR3 region has 17 residues. CDR3 DNA: TGTTCCAGCAGTACGGGACAGGGGGCATCCCGGGACTATGGCTACACCTTC. It specifies CSSSTGQGASRDYGYTF.

V usage is TRBV11-2 and J usage is TRBJ2-7; 10 nucleotides align to TRBD2. After removal of 5 bases from V and 3 bases from J, the junction contained 4 bases not matched to a gene. The CDR3 is 14 residues long. The V gene's germline CDR1 is SGHAT and CDR2 FQNNGV. The CDR3 region is CASSVSGGNYEQYV. The CDR3 coding sequence is TGTGCCAGCAGCGTTAGCGGGGGGAACTACGAGCAGTACGTC.

A single count supports this clonotype. Mismatch with germline at one junction end may stem from a read error. V gene TRBV10-3 combines with J gene TRBJ2-1; D not resolved. The germline CDR1 and CDR2 sequences are ENHRY and SYGVKD. CDR3 length: 16 amino acids. The CDR3 DNA follows: TGTGCCATCAGTGAGTCTAAGAGGACCTCTGGTAATGAGCGGTTCTTC. Translation gives CAISESKRTSGNERFF.

This clonotype has just a few counts. This sequence joins TRBV7-2 and TRBJ2-1; D gene uncertain. V lost 5 bases to trimming and J lost 8 bases, with 16 bases between them. The CDR3 spans 14 residues. The germline CDR1 and CDR2 sequences are SGHTA and FQGNSA. Written as DNA, the CDR3 is TGTGCCAGCAGCCTCGTCCGAGCAGTGGATGAGCAGTTCTTC. The encoded protein is CASSLVRAVDEQFF.

This clonotype was counted only a few times. The V call is TRBV4-1, the J call TRBJ2-7, with D possibly TRBD1 on 6 matching bases. The V gene's germline CDR1 is MGHRA and CDR2 YSYEKL. Deletions cut 2 bases from V and 6 bases from J, with 17 bases between. There are 15 residues in the CDR3. For the CDR3, the DNA is TGCGCCAGCAGCCAAAACCCTCTCAGGGGTTCCGAGCAGTACTTC. This sequence encodes CASSQNPLRGSEQYF.

This clonotype was recorded a few times. The genes are TRBV20-1 and TRBJ1-1, with a tentative D call TRBD1 (6 bases). Germline V gene lookup returns CDR1 DFQATT and CDR2 SNEGSKA (reference sequence). This CDR3 is 16 amino acids long. The V end lost 2 bases, the J end lost 3 bases, and 19 bases lay between the germline ends. The CDR3 protein is CSARNREGWLDTEAFF. CDR3 DNA: TGCAGTGCTAGAAACAGGGAGGGTTGGTTGGACACTGAAGCTTTCTTT.

V is TRBV20-1 and J is TRBJ2-7; D ambiguous. CDR3 length equals 14 residues. Trimming pared 0 bases from V and 6 bases from J, leaving 15 bases between. Germline V gene sequence: CDR1 DFQATT, CDR2 SNEGSKA (reference sequence). DNA for the CDR3: TGCAGTGCTAGAGATGTTAGTGAACTCGGCGAGCAGTACGTC. Its protein is CSARDVSELGEQYV.

This clonotype was recorded a few times. The V call is TRBV4-1, the J call TRBJ2-1, with 7 bases fitting TRBD1. J was trimmed by 2 bases and V by 0 bases; bases with no gene match: 7. Germline V CDR1 and CDR2: MGHRA, YSYEKL. The CDR3 is 17 residues long. CDR3 sequence: CASSQDALTGPYNEQFF. The CDR3 nucleotides are TGCGCCAGCAGCCAAGATGCTCTGACAGGGCCCTACAATGAGCAGTTCTTC.

CDR3 amino acids: CASSLGQGPNTGELFF. CDR3 nucleotide sequence: TGTGCCAGCAGCCTCGGACAGGGACCGAACACCGGGGAGCTGTTTTTT. The V call is TRBV7-6, the J call TRBJ2-2; TRBD1 matches at 8 bases. The CDR3 length is 16 residues. CDR1 and CDR2 from the germline V gene are SGHVS and FNYEAQ. V was pared by 5 bases and J by 0 bases, with 5 bases of the junction left unmatched.

Many counts were recorded for this clonotype. This chain connects TRBV18 to TRBJ1-2; 7 bases map to TRBD1. CDR3 length: 14 residues. Germline V lookup: CDR1 KGHSH, CDR2 LQKENI. Trimming cost V 1 base and J 3 bases; bases outside gene matches: 2. In DNA form, the CDR3 reads TGTGCCAGCTCACCACTCGACAGGGACTATGGCTACACCTTC. It encodes CASSPLDRDYGYTF.